This T cell receptor (delta chain) was observed in a study of γδ T cells in repeated Plasmodium falciparum infection. Study-wide background: Age- and gender-matched Australian children served as comparison for malaria-exposed Malian children.

Study-level points and caveats: Waves of new clonotype selection appeared after repeated controlled infections in Vdelta2-negative, largely Vdelta1+, gammadelta T cells.

Each sorted gammadelta sample had TRG and TRD chains sequenced. TCRdb repeated clone calling on the multiplex PCR reads with CATT. The repertoire holds tens of thousands of delta-chain clones, with approximately 1% as singletons. This CDR3 contains 22 residues. CDR1 and CDR2 (germline): TSWWSYY, QGS. Bulk repertoires came from Vgamma9/Vdelta2+ or Vdelta2-negative gammadelta T cells flow-sorted from PBMC. A note on this clone: What it binds is unknown. This DNA's translation and the protein TCRdb lists, from a much larger clone, do not match at residue 20, likely due to a read error; the protein shown is translated from the DNA.

This receptor was taken from a pool of human donors (malaria-infected and uninfected, not separated). Sequenced input: gamma-delta T cells from blood. This rearrangement joins TRDV1 to TRDJ1, with 13 nucleotides matching TRDD3. This CDR3 is CALGDRYGLPNYWGIRTDKPIF. DNA of the CDR3: TGTGCTCTTGGGGATCGCTACGGCCTCCCTAACTACTGGGGGATACGCACCGATAAACCCATCTTT.